The clone carrying this T cell receptor (beta chain) was seen repeatedly, ten times or more. Its specificity is not known. Germline V gene sequence: CDR1 MNHNS, CDR2 SASEGT. CDR3 size: 15 residues. V lost 5 bases and J 1 base, leaving 14 bases between the germline ends. Used for diagnoses were clinical symptoms, serum thyroxine and TRAb, thyroid ultrasound and orbital computed tomography. The data were taken from a study of T cells in Graves' hyperthyroidism and ophthalmopathy. What was amplified from RNA transcripts were TCR beta CDR3 regions. TCR CDR3 regions were first amplified by RT-PCR with HTBI primers. TCRdb redid the calling of the multiplex PCR reads with MiXCR, one entry per CDR3 protein. The table includes 300,000 to 450,000 distinct CDR3 sequences, about 15% detected once. Study-wide points: Stable hyperthyroidism was told apart from ophthalmopathy by a model built on 13 V-J features.

Input material: blood. The genes are TRBV6-1 and TRBJ2-5; tentative D call: TRBD1 (6 bases). This clonotype originated in a woman aged 55-75 years with Graves' hyperthyroidism. CDR3 sequence: CASSKPGQTQETQYF. DNA for the CDR3: TGTGCCAGCAGTAAGCCAGGACAGACCCAAGAGACCCAGTACTTC.